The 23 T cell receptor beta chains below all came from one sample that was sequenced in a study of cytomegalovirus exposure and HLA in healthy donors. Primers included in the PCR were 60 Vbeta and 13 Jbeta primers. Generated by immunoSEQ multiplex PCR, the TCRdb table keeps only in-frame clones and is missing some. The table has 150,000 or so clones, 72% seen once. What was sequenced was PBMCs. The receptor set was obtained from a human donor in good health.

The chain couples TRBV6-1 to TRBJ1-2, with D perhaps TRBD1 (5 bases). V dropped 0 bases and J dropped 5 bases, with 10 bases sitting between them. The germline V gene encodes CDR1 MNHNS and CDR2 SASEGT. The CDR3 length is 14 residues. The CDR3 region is CASSEATATYGYTF. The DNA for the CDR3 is TGTGCCAGCAGTGAAGCGACAGCTACTTATGGCTACACCTTC.

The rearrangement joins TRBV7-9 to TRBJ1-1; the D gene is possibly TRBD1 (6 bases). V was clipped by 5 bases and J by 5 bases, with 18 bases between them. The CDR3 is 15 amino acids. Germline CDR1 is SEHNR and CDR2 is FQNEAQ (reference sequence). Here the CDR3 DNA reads TGTGCCAGCAGCCCTTACAGGGCAGGCGGAACTGAAGCTTTCTTT. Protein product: CASSPYRAGGTEAFF.

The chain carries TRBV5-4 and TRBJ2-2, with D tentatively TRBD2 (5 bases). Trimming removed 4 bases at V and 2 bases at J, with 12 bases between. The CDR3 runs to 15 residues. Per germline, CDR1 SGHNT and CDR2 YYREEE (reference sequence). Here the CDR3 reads CASSQSTGNTGELFF. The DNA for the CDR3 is TGTGCCAGCAGCCAGTCGACGGGAAACACCGGGGAGCTGTTTTTT. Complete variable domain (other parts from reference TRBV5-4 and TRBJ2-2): ETGVTQSPTHLIKTRGQQVTLRCSSQSGHNTVSWYQQALGQGPQFIFQYYREEENGRGNFPPRFSGLQFPNYSSELNVNALELDDSALYLCASSQSTGNTGELFFGEGSRLTVL.

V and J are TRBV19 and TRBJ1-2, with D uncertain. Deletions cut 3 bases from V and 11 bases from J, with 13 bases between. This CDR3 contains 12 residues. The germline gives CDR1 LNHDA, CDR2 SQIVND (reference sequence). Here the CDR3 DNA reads TGTGCCAGTAGTATTGAAGGCCGGGAGTACACCTTC. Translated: CASSIEGREYTF.

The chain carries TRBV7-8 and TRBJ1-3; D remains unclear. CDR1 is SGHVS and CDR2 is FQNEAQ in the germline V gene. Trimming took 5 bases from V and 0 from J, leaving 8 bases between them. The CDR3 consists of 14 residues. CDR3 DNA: TGTGCCAGCAGCCGAACAGTCTCTGGAAACACCATATATTTT. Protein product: CASSRTVSGNTIYF.

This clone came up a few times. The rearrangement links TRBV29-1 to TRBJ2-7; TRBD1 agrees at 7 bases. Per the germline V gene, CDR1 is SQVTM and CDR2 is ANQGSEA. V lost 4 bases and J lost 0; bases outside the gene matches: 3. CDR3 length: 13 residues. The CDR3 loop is CSVVSGGSYEQYF. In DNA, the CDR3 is TGCAGCGTTGTCTCAGGGGGCTCCTACGAGCAGTACTTC.

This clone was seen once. The chain's CDR3 is CASSLTGTSLEQYF. CDR3 DNA: TGTGCCAGCAGCTTAACTGGGACTAGCCTCGAGCAGTACTTC. The chain employs TRBV7-3 and TRBJ2-7; TRBD2 matches 9 bases. CDR3 length equals 14 residues. CDR1 and CDR2 from the germline V gene are SGHTA and FQGTGA. The V segment lost 0 bases and the J segment 6 bases; nucleotides outside the gene matches: 3.

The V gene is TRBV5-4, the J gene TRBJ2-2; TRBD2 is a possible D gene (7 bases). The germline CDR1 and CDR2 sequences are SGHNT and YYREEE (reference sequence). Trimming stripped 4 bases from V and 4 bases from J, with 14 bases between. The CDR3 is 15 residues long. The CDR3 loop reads CASSRPGGPTGELFF. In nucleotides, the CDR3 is TGTGCCAGCAGCCGACCCGGGGGGCCCACCGGGGAGCTGTTTTTT.

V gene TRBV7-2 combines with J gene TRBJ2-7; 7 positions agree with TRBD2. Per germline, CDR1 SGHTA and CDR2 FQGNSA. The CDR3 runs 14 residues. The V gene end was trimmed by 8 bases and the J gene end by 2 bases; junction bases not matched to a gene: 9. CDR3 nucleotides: TGTGCCAGCCGGTGGGCTAGCGGAACCTACGAGCAGTACTTC. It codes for CASRWASGTYEQYF.

The CDR3 loop is CASSYSSSSYEQYF. The CDR3 region has the DNA TGTGCCAGCAGTTACTCGAGTAGCTCCTACGAGCAGTACTTC. The J gene is TRBJ2-7, the V gene TRBV6-5; no reliable D call. Per germline, CDR1 MNHEY and CDR2 SVGAGI. This CDR3 is 14 amino acids long. V shed 0 bases and J shed 0 bases, with 6 bases lying between them.

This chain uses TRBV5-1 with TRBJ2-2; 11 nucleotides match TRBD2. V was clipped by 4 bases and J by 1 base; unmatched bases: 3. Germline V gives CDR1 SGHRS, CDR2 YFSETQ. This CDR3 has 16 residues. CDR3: CASSIGLAGNTGELFF. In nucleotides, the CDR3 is TGCGCCAGCAGCATAGGACTAGCGGGGAACACCGGGGAGCTGTTTTTT.

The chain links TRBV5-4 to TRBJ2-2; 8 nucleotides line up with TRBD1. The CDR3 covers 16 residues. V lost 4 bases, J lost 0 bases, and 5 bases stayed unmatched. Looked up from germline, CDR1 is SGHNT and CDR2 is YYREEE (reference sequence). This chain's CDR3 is CASSASQGANTGELFF. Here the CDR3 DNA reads TGTGCCAGCAGCGCCTCACAGGGGGCGAACACCGGGGAGCTGTTTTTT.

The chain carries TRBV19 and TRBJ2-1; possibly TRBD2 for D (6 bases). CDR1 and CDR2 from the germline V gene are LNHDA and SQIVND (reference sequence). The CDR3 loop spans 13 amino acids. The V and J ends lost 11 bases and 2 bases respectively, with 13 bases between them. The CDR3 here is CAPGLRPYNEQFF. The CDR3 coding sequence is TGTGCCCCGGGACTGAGACCCTACAATGAGCAGTTCTTC.

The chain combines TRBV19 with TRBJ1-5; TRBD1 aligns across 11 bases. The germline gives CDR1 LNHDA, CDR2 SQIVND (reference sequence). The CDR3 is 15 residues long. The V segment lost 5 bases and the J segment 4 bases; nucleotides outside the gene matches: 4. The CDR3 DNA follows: TGTGCCAGTAGTCCCGGACAGGGGGCGAATCAGCCCCAGCATTTT. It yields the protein CASSPGQGANQPQHF.

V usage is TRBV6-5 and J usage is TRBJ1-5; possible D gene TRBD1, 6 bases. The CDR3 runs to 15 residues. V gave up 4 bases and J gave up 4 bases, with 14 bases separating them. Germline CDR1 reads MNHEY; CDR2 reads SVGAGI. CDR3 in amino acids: CASSSAGQRNQPQHF. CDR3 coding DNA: TGTGCCAGCAGTTCTGCCGGACAGAGAAATCAGCCCCAGCATTTT.

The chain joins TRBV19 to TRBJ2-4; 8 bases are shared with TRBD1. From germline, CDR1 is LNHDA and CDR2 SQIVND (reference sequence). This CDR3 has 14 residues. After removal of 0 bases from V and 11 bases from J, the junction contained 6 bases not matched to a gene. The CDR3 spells CASSIDSTGDVQYF. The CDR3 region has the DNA TGTGCCAGTAGTATAGATTCGACAGGGGATGTTCAGTACTTC.

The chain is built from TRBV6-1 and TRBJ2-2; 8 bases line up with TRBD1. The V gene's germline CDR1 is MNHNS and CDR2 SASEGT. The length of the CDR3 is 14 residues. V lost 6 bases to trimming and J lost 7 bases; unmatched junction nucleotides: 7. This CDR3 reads CASSYGQGHGELFF. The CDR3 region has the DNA TGTGCCAGCAGCTACGGACAGGGCCACGGGGAGCTGTTTTTT.

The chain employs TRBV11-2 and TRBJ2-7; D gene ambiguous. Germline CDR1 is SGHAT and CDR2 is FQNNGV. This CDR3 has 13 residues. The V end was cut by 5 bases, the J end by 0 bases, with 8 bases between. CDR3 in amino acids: CASSIESSYEQYF. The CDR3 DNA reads TGTGCCAGCAGCATTGAGAGCTCCTACGAGCAGTACTTC.

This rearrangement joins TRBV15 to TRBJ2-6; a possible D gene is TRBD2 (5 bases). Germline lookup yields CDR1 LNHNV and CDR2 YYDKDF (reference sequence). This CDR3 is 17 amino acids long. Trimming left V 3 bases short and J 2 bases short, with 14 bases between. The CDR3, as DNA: TGTGCCACCAGCAGTGCTTCGGGGTCGACTGGGGCCAACGTCCTGACTTTC. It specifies CATSSASGSTGANVLTF.

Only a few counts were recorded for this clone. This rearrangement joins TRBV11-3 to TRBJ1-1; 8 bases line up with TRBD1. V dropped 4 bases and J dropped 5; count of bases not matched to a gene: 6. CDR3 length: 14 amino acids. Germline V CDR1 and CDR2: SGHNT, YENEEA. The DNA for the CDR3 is TGTGCCAGCAGCTCAAGCAGACAGGGGACTGAAGCTTTCTTT. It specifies CASSSSRQGTEAFF.

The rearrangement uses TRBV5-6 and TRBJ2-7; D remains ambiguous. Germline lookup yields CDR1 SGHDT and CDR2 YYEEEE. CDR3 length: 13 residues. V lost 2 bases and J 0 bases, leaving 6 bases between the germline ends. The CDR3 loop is CASSFRVSYEQYF. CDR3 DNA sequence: TGTGCCAGCAGCTTTCGCGTCTCCTACGAGCAGTACTTC.

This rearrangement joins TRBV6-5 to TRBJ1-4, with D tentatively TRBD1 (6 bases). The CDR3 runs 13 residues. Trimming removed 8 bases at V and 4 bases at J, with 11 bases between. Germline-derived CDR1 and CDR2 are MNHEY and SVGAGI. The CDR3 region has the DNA TGTGCCAGCCATAGGGGGGGTAATGAAAAACTGTTTTTT. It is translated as CASHRGGNEKLFF.

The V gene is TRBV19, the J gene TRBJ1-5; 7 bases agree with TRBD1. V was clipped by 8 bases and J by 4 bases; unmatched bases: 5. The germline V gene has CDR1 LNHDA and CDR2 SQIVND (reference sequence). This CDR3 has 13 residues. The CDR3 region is CASSQQGNQPQHF. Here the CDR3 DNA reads TGTGCCAGTTCTCAACAGGGGAATCAGCCCCAGCATTTT.